This T cell receptor (beta chain) was captured by sequencing in a study of glioma-infiltrating T cells. Amplification of TCR alpha and beta CDR3 regions from RNA used iRepertoire nested multiplex PCR. Input was about 100-450 ng of tissue mRNA or PBMC total RNA. TCRdb ran MiXCR on the multiplex PCR reads and lists one entry per CDR3 protein. In the table there are more than 350,000 distinct CDR3 sequences, 41% of which are singletons. This CDR3 region has 13 residues. Germline V gene lookup returns CDR1 MDHEN and CDR2 SYDVKM. General study findings and limits: CDR3 overlap between tissue and blood was very small. Signature shared blood CDR3 motifs were enriched in low-divergence and depleted in high-divergence patients.

In the case of this clonotype: The target antigen is unknown. This clone may be a read error of a much larger clone one base away.

The sequenced sample was glioma tissue, nonneoplastic brain tissue, or PBMCs (not recorded which). The chain joins TRBV28 to TRBJ1-5, with D perhaps matching TRBD1 (5 bases). This receptor was taken from a human donor with low-grade glioma or glioblastoma, undergoing nonglioma brain surgery, or in good health (not recorded which). The CDR3 DNA sequence: TGTGCCAGCAGACGAGGGGTCAATCAGCCCAAGCATTTT. Its translation: CASRRGVNQPKHF.